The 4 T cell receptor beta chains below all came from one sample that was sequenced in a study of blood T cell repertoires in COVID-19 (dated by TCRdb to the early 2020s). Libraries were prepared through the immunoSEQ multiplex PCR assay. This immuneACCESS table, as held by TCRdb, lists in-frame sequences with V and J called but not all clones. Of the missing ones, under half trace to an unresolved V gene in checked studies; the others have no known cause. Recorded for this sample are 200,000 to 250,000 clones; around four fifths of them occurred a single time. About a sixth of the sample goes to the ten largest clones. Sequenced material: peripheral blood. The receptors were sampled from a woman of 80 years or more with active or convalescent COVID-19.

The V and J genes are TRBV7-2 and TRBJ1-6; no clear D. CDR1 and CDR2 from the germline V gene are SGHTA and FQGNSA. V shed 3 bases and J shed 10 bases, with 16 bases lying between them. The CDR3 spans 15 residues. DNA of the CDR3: TGTGCCAGCAGCTTCGAGGGCGGTAATCGGTCACCCCTCCACTTT. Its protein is CASSFEGGNRSPLHF.

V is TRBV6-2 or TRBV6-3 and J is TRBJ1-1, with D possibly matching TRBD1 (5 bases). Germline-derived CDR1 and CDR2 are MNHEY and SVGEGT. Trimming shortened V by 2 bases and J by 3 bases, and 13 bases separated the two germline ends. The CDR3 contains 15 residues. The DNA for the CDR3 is TGTGCCAGCAGTTACCAGGGCCCGCAAGACACTGAAGCTTTCTTT. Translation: CASSYQGPQDTEAFF.

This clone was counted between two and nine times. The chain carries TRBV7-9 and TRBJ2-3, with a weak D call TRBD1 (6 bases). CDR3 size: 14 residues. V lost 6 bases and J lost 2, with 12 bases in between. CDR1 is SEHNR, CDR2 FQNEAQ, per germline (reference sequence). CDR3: CASSWDTVTDTQYF. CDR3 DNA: TGTGCCAGCAGTTGGGACACTGTCACAGATACGCAGTATTTT.

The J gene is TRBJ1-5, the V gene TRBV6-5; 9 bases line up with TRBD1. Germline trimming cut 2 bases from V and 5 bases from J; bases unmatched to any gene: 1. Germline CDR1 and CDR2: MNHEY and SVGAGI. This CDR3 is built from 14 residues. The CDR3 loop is CASSYRTGDQPQHF. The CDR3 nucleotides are TGTGCCAGCAGTTACCGGACAGGGGATCAGCCCCAGCATTTT.